A selection of T cell receptor beta chains follows, all from one sample in a study of early T cells in non-severe SARS-CoV-2 infection. TCRdb re-analysed the 5' RACE reads in MiXCR, keeping a single row per CDR3 protein. The sample lists about 60,000 distinct CDR3 sequences, over 5% occurring once. Sequenced material: whole blood. Receptors were obtained from an adult who was a healthcare worker with PCR-confirmed SARS-CoV-2 infection or an uninfected control (not recorded which). The CDR3 runs from the conserved cysteine through the conserved F or W. A D gene is named only where the DNA matches it firmly. Size tells how often a clone was seen (once, few, many) or the class of an expanded clone, and some rows leave it out.

j_call d_call clone_size v_call cdr3_nt cdr3_aa
TRBJ1-2 - many TRBV30 TGTGCCTGGGCCTACGATGGCTACACCTTC CAWAYDGYTF
TRBJ1-4 - many TRBV19 TGTGCCAGTAGTCCCCCCGGGTGGGGTGAAAAACTGTTTTTT CASSPPGWGEKLFF
TRBJ1-1 TRBD1 - TRBV6-2/TRBV6-3 TGTGCCAGCAGTTACCCTCGGACAGGGAGGACTGAAGCTTTCTTT CASSYPRTGRTEAFF
TRBJ2-4 - many TRBV20-1 TGCAGTGTCAAGGAAAACATTCAGTACTTC CSVKENIQYF
TRBJ1-3 TRBD1 - TRBV30 TGTGCCTGGAGTGAGCGGACCACCGGGACAGGGGGAAACACCATATATTTT CAWSERTTGTGGNTIYF
TRBJ2-1 - few TRBV20-1 TGCAGTCCACAGGGGAGGAGTGGGAATGAGCAGTTCTTC CSPQGRSGNEQFF
TRBJ2-5 TRBD2 many TRBV7-9 TGTGCCAGCACCTCCGCGCGGGAGTTGAGGGAGACCCAGTACTTC CASTSARELRETQYF
TRBJ2-7 - - TRBV2 TGTGCCAGCAGTGTTCGGACGGCCCATGCCCCTCTCGAGCAGTACTTC CASSVRTAHAPLEQYF
TRBJ1-1 - - TRBV6-5 TGTGCCAGCAGTTACTCAGGCCCCAATGAAGCTTTCTTT CASSYSGPNEAFF
TRBJ1-5 - many TRBV12-3/TRBV12-4 TGTGCCAGCAGCCGGACAGTCAATCAGCCCCAGCATTTT CASSRTVNQPQHF
TRBJ2-3 TRBD2 many TRBV12-3/TRBV12-4 TGTGCCAGCAGCACTAGCGGGAGTTCCGCAGATACGCAGTATTTT CASSTSGSSADTQYF
TRBJ1-1 TRBD1 many TRBV12-3/TRBV12-4 TGTGCCAGCAGTCCCGACAGGGGGCAAGGAAACACTGAAGCTTTCTTT CASSPDRGQGNTEAFF
TRBJ1-2 TRBD1 many TRBV12-3/TRBV12-4 TGTGCCAGCAGAGCCGGGACAGGGATCTCTGGCTACACCTTC CASRAGTGISGYTF
TRBJ2-5 TRBD1 few TRBV12-3/TRBV12-4 TGTGCCAGCAGTCGTGACAGGGTAGCGGAGACCCAGTACTTC CASSRDRVAETQYF
TRBJ1-1 - many TRBV6-2/TRBV6-3 TGTGCCAGCAGCCGCACCGGTGGGGGTTTGACTGAAGCTTTCTTT CASSRTGGGLTEAFF
TRBJ2-7 - few TRBV18 TGTGCCAGCTCACCGTCACAGAGTGTCACCTACGAGCAGTACTTC CASSPSQSVTYEQYF
TRBJ1-3 - many TRBV7-8 TGTGCCAGCAGCTTAGCGAGCAGGGGCTCTGGAAACACCATATATTTT CASSLASRGSGNTIYF
TRBJ2-1 TRBD1 many TRBV19 TGTGCCAGTAGTAATCGACAGGGTGGGTACAATGAGCAGTTCTTC CASSNRQGGYNEQFF
TRBJ2-1 TRBD2 - TRBV2 TGTGCCAATAAAGAAGAACTAGCGGGATTCAATGAGCAGTTCTTC CANKEELAGFNEQFF
TRBJ1-1 - many TRBV3-1 TGTGCCAGCAGCCTTGACCAGAACACTGAAGCTTTCTTT CASSLDQNTEAFF
TRBJ2-3 TRBD2 many TRBV11-2 TGTGCCAGCAGCCAAGCGGGGGGGAGCACAGATACGCAGTATTTT CASSQAGGSTDTQYF
TRBJ1-5 - many TRBV4-1 TGCGCCAGCAGCCCGGTTGAGGCGAAGAGCAATCAGCCCCAGCATTTT CASSPVEAKSNQPQHF
TRBJ2-1 - many TRBV4-1 TGCGCCAGCAGCCCAGCAGAGCGGCGACTTTATGACAATGAGCAGTTCTTC CASSPAERRLYDNEQFF
TRBJ2-1 - many TRBV12-3/TRBV12-4 TGTGCCAGCAGTTTCGGTGAGCAGTTCTTC CASSFGEQFF
TRBJ1-2 - many TRBV20-1 TGCAGTGCTCGTCTAGGGAACAACTATGGCTACACCTTC CSARLGNNYGYTF
TRBJ1-5 - many TRBV20-1 TGCAGTGCTAGAGAAACCCCAGATCAGCCCCAGCATTTT CSARETPDQPQHF
TRBJ1-1 - - TRBV6-5 TGTGCCAGCAGTTACGTAGGAGGGAACACTGAAGCTTTCTTT CASSYVGGNTEAFF
TRBJ2-1 - few TRBV10-2 TGCGCCAGCAGTGATTTGAGCCGGGGAGTGTACAATGAGCAGTTCTTC CASSDLSRGVYNEQFF
TRBJ2-7 - many TRBV20-1 TGCAGCCCAACGGGACATCCTTCAAGATACGAGCAGTACTTC CSPTGHPSRYEQYF
TRBJ1-6 - many TRBV18 TGTGCCAGCTCACCGATGAGGGGGGGCGAATCACCCCTCCACTTT CASSPMRGGESPLHF
TRBJ1-6 - many TRBV5-6 TGTGCCAGCAGCTTGGCGGGGTATAATTCACCCCTCCACTTT CASSLAGYNSPLHF
TRBJ1-2 TRBD1 - TRBV5-4 TGTGCCAGCAATGGGGACAGGGAATCCTATGGCTACACCTTC CASNGDRESYGYTF
TRBJ1-1 - many TRBV7-2 TGTGCCAGCAGCTGGGACAACAGGAACACTGAAGCTTTCTTT CASSWDNRNTEAFF
TRBJ1-1 - many TRBV4-2 TGTGCCAGCAGCCAACCCCGCGGGAGGGTGGATGAAGCTTTCTTT CASSQPRGRVDEAFF
TRBJ2-5 TRBD1 many TRBV3-1 TGTGCCAGCAGCCAGAGAAGACAGGGTAGAGAGACCCAGTACTTC CASSQRRQGRETQYF
TRBJ2-1 - - TRBV6-5 TGTGCCAGCAGTTACTCCACAGGGTTAGGAAACGATGAGCAGTTCTTC CASSYSTGLGNDEQFF
TRBJ1-2 - - TRBV18 TGTGCCAGCTCACCCGGGACCTATGGCTACACCTTC CASSPGTYGYTF
TRBJ2-5 TRBD2 few TRBV6-2/TRBV6-3 TGTGCCAGCACCACTGGACTAGCGTATGAGACCCAGTACTTC CASTTGLAYETQYF
TRBJ1-2 TRBD1 - TRBV19 TGTGCCAGTGAAACAGGGGGCGCCTATGGCTACACCTTC CASETGGAYGYTF
TRBJ2-7 TRBD1 many TRBV27 TGTGCCAGCAGTTTAGGGTCACAGGGGGCACGCGAGCAGTACTTC CASSLGSQGAREQYF
TRBJ2-3 - few TRBV18 TGTGCCAGCTCACCACTCCCAGATACGCAGTATTTT CASSPLPDTQYF
TRBJ2-7 - - TRBV10-3 TGTGCCACGGTCGGCGGGGCCTACGAGCAGTACTTC CATVGGAYEQYF
TRBJ1-2 - many TRBV19 TGTGCCAGCCAGTCGAGGGCAGCAGGTGGCTACACCTTC CASQSRAAGGYTF
TRBJ2-1 - many TRBV10-3 TGTGCCATCGTGGTGTCACTCGAGGGCTACAATGAGCAGTTCTTC CAIVVSLEGYNEQFF
TRBJ1-2 - many TRBV5-1 TGCGCCAGCAGCTTGGGGACAGAAGTCTATGGCTACACCTTC CASSLGTEVYGYTF
TRBJ1-1 - few TRBV12-3/TRBV12-4 TGTGCCAGCAGTTTGGGGTCGCCCACTGAAGCTTTCTTT CASSLGSPTEAFF
TRBJ1-2 - many TRBV29-1 TGCAGCGTCCTCAGGACGGAGGTTAACTATGGCTACACCTTC CSVLRTEVNYGYTF
TRBJ1-1 - many TRBV12-3/TRBV12-4 TGTGCCAGCAGTTTAGAACCTGACACGTACACTGAAGCTTTCTTT CASSLEPDTYTEAFF
TRBJ1-2 - many TRBV6-5 TGTGCCAGCGGTACCAGGGCTGGTGGCTACACCTTC CASGTRAGGYTF
TRBJ2-7 TRBD2 few TRBV20-1 TGCAGTGCTGAAGGGACTAGCAGTGGAACCGACGAGCAGTACTTC CSAEGTSSGTDEQYF
TRBJ2-3 - few TRBV7-9 TGTGCCAGCAGCTTGATACGGGGCACAGATACGCAGTATTTT CASSLIRGTDTQYF
TRBJ2-7 TRBD2 many TRBV28 TGTGCCAGCAGTTTTCTCGGACAGGGACTAGCGGACTCCTACGAGCAGTACTTC CASSFLGQGLADSYEQYF
TRBJ2-1 TRBD2 many TRBV7-6 TGTGCCAGCAGCTTCATGACTAGCGGGAGGCCCACCTACAATGAGCAGTTCTTC CASSFMTSGRPTYNEQFF
TRBJ2-5 - - TRBV7-9 TGTGCCAGCAGCCCCTGGGGAGGGGACAAGGAGAGGACCCAGTACTTC CASSPWGGDKERTQYF
TRBJ2-2 TRBD1 many TRBV7-6 TGTGCCAGCAGCTTAGACAGGGGCCTCACCGGGGAGCTGTTTTTT CASSLDRGLTGELFF
TRBJ2-3 - - TRBV6-5 TGTGCCAGCATGGTGGGGTGGGGCACAGATACGCAGTATTTT CASMVGWGTDTQYF
TRBJ1-5 TRBD1 - TRBV30 TGTGCCTGGAGTCCGACAGGGAATCAGCCCCAGCATTTT CAWSPTGNQPQHF